The subject of this entry is one TCR beta chain. The CDR3 covers 16 residues. Germline V lookup: CDR1 SGHAT, CDR2 FQNNGV. V was trimmed by 5 bases and J by 0 bases, leaving 11 bases between them. The data were obtained in a study of blood T cell repertoires in COVID-19. Study details: Both acute and convalescent COVID-19 samples were obtained from the United States, Italy and Spain. T cells, B-cell-depleted T cells, or PBMCs supplied cDNA or gDNA.

The authors' processing: Reference gene primer amplification gave estimated nucleated cell counts. Some clones are missing from TCRdb's copy, which holds only in-frame ones; the method was immunoSEQ multiplex PCR. For V, J and clone size, that table is used; D and trimming come from the DNA. Here the sample spans approximately 270,000 clones, approximately 85% being singletons. Seattle patients were enrolled during active infection and followed longitudinally. The specimen was peripheral blood. This receptor was identified in a human donor with COVID-19, enrolled during active disease. The donor label of this sample is uncertain. The gene calls are TRBV11-2 and TRBJ2-6, with D tentatively TRBD1 (5 bases). The CDR3 nucleotides are TGTGCCAGCAGCCCTCCGACAGCCTCTGGGGCCAACGTCCTGACTTTC. This encodes CASSPPTASGANVLTF.